Reported below is one T cell receptor beta chain. Its antigen remains unknown. The data originate from a study of cytomegalovirus exposure and HLA in healthy donors. Both 60 Vbeta primers and 13 Jbeta primers went into the PCR. Using immunoSEQ multiplex PCR, the repertoire was profiled, and TCRdb retains in-frame clones only, with some absent. This repertoire shows under 200,000 clones, approximately 80% found once; its top ten account for 2.6%. Study-wide findings and caveats: The productive fraction for most TCR beta V segments was about 90% or about 30% in an earlier analysis.

The CDR3 spans 15 residues. After removal of 5 bases from V and 2 bases from J, the junction contained 7 bases not matched to a gene. Germline V gives CDR1 SEHNR, CDR2 FQNEAQ (reference sequence). The V and J genes are TRBV7-9 and TRBJ2-5; 8 bases line up with TRBD1. This receptor was identified in a woman aged 35 to 49 in good health and CMV-seropositive. The sample consisted of PBMCs. The CDR3 here is CASSRDWDRQETQYF. CDR3 sequence (DNA): TGTGCCAGCAGCAGGGATTGGGACAGGCAAGAGACCCAGTACTTC.